These 3 T cell receptor beta chains were sequenced from one sample in a study of beta chain features in type 1 diabetes. What was sequenced were expressed TCRB transcripts, since all of the isolated RNA had been reverse transcribed. The method was immunoSEQ multiplex PCR; TCRdb's version includes in-frame clones alone and lacks a portion of them. The data contain 430,000 or so clones, roughly 11% of them singletons. The source material was naive CD4+ T cells from blood. The source of these receptors is a woman aged 18-29 years in good health.

V is TRBV15 and J is TRBJ2-5; no reliable D call. The V end lost 1 base, the J end lost 5 bases, and 17 bases lay between the germline ends. Germline loops: CDR1 LNHNV, CDR2 YYDKDF (reference sequence). This CDR3 has 16 amino acids. CDR3 nucleotide sequence: TGTGCCACCAGCAGAGTCGGCATCTACGAAGAGGAGACCCAGTACTTC. This sequence encodes CATSRVGIYEEETQYF. Using reference TRBV15 and TRBJ2-5 for the parts outside the CDR3, the full variable domain is DAMVIQNPRYQVTQFGKPVTLSCSQTLNHNVMYWYQQKSSQAPKLLFHYYDKDFNNEADTPDNFQSRRPNTSFCFLDIRSPGLGDTAMYLCATSRVGIYEEETQYFGPGTRLLVL.

The chain is built from TRBV11-3 and TRBJ2-7; D may be TRBD2 (6 bases). Looked up from germline, CDR1 is SGHNT and CDR2 is YENEEA. The CDR3 is 16 amino acids. V was shortened by 5 bases and J by 4 bases, with 21 bases between the two germline ends. The CDR3 reads CASSATSTSLTYEQYF. The CDR3 nucleotides are TGTGCCAGCAGCGCGACTTCGACTAGTCTTACATACGAGCAGTACTTC.

This chain connects TRBV6-5 to TRBJ2-7; TRBD2 agrees at 11 bases. Looked up from germline, CDR1 is MNHEY and CDR2 is SVGAGI. The CDR3 length is 13 residues. The J segment lost 6 bases and the V segment lost 6 bases, leaving 4 bases of the junction unmatched. The CDR3 nucleotides are TGTGCCAGCAGACCCGGACTAGCGGGCGAGCAGTACTTC. It codes for CASRPGLAGEQYF.